The following is a T cell receptor beta chain sequence with its context. Its specificity is not known. This specimen belongs to a study of Ad26.COV2.S vaccination and SARS-CoV-2 variants. Background on the study: Recipients of Ad26.COV2.S got it intramuscularly, once or twice 56 days apart.

The repertoire was sequenced with immunoSEQ multiplex PCR; TCRdb's copy has only in-frame clones and lacks some. The table has approximately 410,000 clones, roughly 90% seen once. Study findings and constraints: Non-spike TCR breadth did not differ much between vaccine and placebo recipients. The TCR breadth and depth analyses may have produced an underestimate of total T cell responses.

The treatment here: some 19 received Ad26.COV2.S at low or high dose, single or two shots; about 5 received placebo; per-sample allocation not given. Samples came from day 63 after the first vaccine or placebo injection. In Boston, the donor was an adult between 18-55 years of age. The sequencing used peripheral blood, collected in a trial of Ad26.COV2.S vaccine versus placebo. The sequence was collected from a person aged 18-65 years who received the Ad26.COV2.S COVID-19 vaccine or a placebo.

CDR3 loop: CASSLASGAYNEQFF. Written as DNA, the CDR3 is TGTGCCAGCAGCTTAGCTAGCGGGGCCTACAATGAGCAGTTCTTC. This chain uses TRBV7-2 with TRBJ2-1, with 8 positions matching TRBD2. CDR1 and CDR2 (germline): SGHTA, FQGNSA. The CDR3 length is 15 residues. V was pared by 0 bases and J by 2 bases, with 0 bases of the junction left unmatched.